This passage covers 11 T cell receptor beta chains from one sample sequenced in a study of neurological immune-mediated disorders. Via MiXCR, TCRdb re-called the 5' RACE reads, giving one row per CDR3 protein. The sample shows over 25,000 distinct CDR3 sequences, around 10% of them seen only once. Sequencing was carried out using PBMCs. These receptors came from a man between 60 and 75 years old in good health.

This clonotype was picked up many times. The chain carries TRBV7-8 and TRBJ2-5; D is uncertain. Germline assignment: CDR1 SGHVS and CDR2 FQNEAQ. V gave up 7 bases and J gave up 5 bases, with 14 bases separating them. The CDR3 covers 13 residues. The CDR3 sequence: CASTSPSYETQYF. For the CDR3, the DNA is TGTGCCAGCACCTCACCATCCTATGAGACCCAGTACTTC.

This clonotype was found many times. The genes are TRBV14 and TRBJ1-2; D gene ambiguous. Germline-derived CDR1 and CDR2 are SGHDN and FVKESK. The CDR3 runs 12 residues. V dropped 4 bases and J dropped 2 bases, with 5 bases sitting between them. Here the CDR3 reads CASSRVNYGYTF. The CDR3 DNA sequence: TGTGCCAGCAGCCGGGTCAACTATGGCTACACCTTC.

This clonotype appeared many times. The CDR3 nucleotides are TGCAGTGCTAGGCCCCGGACAGGCGAATGGGGCTACACCTTC. This sequence encodes CSARPRTGEWGYTF. The genes are TRBV20-1 and TRBJ1-2, with 7 bases fitting TRBD1. Trimming took 3 bases from V and 8 from J; bases not matched to a gene: 12. The V gene's germline CDR1 is DFQATT and CDR2 SNEGSKA (reference sequence). This CDR3 spans 14 amino acids.

This clonotype was picked up many times. The chain couples TRBV28 to TRBJ1-1; tentative D call: TRBD1 (5 bases). Trimming stripped 3 bases from V and 7 bases from J, with 12 bases between. The CDR3 consists of 13 residues. Germline CDR1 reads MDHEN; CDR2 reads SYDVKM. CDR3 amino acids: CASSFSGPYEAFF. The CDR3 coding sequence is TGTGCCAGCAGTTTTTCGGGACCCTATGAAGCTTTCTTT.

This clonotype was counted many times. The genes are TRBV12-3 or TRBV12-4 and TRBJ2-7; D call uncertain. V lost 5 bases and J 3 bases, leaving 8 bases between the germline ends. This CDR3 contains 12 residues. CDR3 residues: CASSPGIYEQYF. The DNA of the CDR3 is TGTGCCAGCAGTCCAGGAATCTACGAGCAGTACTTC.

This clonotype came up many times. The gene calls are TRBV5-1 and TRBJ1-4, with no clear D. The CDR3 runs to 14 residues. Germline V CDR1 and CDR2: SGHRS, YFSETQ. The V gene lost 0 bases and the J gene lost 5 bases, with 8 bases spanning the gap. The CDR3 spells CASSLETRNEKLFF. The CDR3 coding sequence is TGCGCCAGCAGCTTGGAGACTAGAAATGAAAAACTGTTTTTT.

This clonotype ranks as medium-sized. V is TRBV3-1 and J is TRBJ1-2, with unresolved D. Germline V lookup: CDR1 LGHDT, CDR2 YNNKEL (reference sequence). This CDR3 contains 12 residues. Between the trimmed V and J ends, which lost 4 bases and 4 bases, there was a span of 7 bases. This chain's CDR3 is CASSPSAYGYTF. CDR3 sequence (DNA): TGTGCCAGCAGCCCCAGTGCCTATGGCTACACCTTC.

The table lists this clonotype with many counts. This chain joins TRBV29-1 and TRBJ2-1; 13 bases line up with TRBD2. The CDR3 runs to 14 residues. Germline lookup yields CDR1 SQVTM and CDR2 ANQGSEA. J gave up 8 bases and V 3 bases, and 4 bases lay outside the gene matches. CDR3 sequence reads: CSVDGLAGDYEQFF. CDR3 nucleotide sequence: TGCAGCGTTGACGGACTAGCGGGAGACTATGAGCAGTTCTTC.

This clonotype was observed at least ten times. The J gene is TRBJ1-2, the V gene TRBV12-3 or TRBV12-4; D ambiguous. The CDR3 runs 14 residues. The V end was cut by 5 bases, the J end by 7 bases, with 17 bases between. The DNA of the CDR3 is TGTGCCAGCAGTCCCGGACCGATATCTGGTGGCTACACCTTC. Its translation: CASSPGPISGGYTF.

This clonotype came up many times. The chain employs TRBV4-1 and TRBJ2-5; TRBD1 matches 8 bases. The CDR3 is made up of 17 amino acids. With 4 bases clipped from V and 3 bases from J, the junction kept 13 bases outside the gene matches. Per germline, CDR1 MGHRA and CDR2 YSYEKL. The DNA for the CDR3 is TGCGCCAGCAGCCCACTATTGACAGGGGTCGTGGAAGAGACCCAGTACTTC. This encodes CASSPLLTGVVEETQYF.

By sample share, this clonotype is medium-sized. The V call is TRBV7-9, the J call TRBJ2-7; 7 bases agree with TRBD2. Germline assignment: CDR1 SEHNR and CDR2 FQNEAQ (reference sequence). This CDR3 comprises 19 residues. V gave up 4 bases and J gave up 2 bases; unmatched junction bases: 20. CDR3: CASSSRLYPGREDAYEQYF. The CDR3 DNA reads TGTGCCAGCAGCTCCCGACTATACCCTGGGAGGGAGGACGCCTACGAGCAGTACTTC.